This TCR beta chain was identified during a study of blood T cell repertoires in COVID-19. Those who participated ranged in age from roughly 18 to 90 years and resided in 20 to 25 US areas. In assigning cohorts, the study relied on participant-reported clinical history. Sequencing was performed with immunoSEQ multiplex PCR; in TCRdb, only in-frame clones are kept and a portion is missing. There are fewer than 250,000 clones in the sample; roughly 86% occur only once, and just over 2.5% lies in the top ten. This sequence was found in a woman in her thirties with acute COVID-19. The sequenced sample consisted of PBMCs or T cells enriched from blood (not recorded which).

The CDR3 bases are TGTGCCAGCAGTCAGACAGGAGAGACCCAGTACTTC. The encoded protein is CASSQTGETQYF. The chain joins TRBV6-5 to TRBJ2-5; possibly TRBD1 for D (6 bases). Trimming removed 5 bases at V and 4 bases at J, with 8 bases between. In germline, CDR1 is MNHEY, CDR2 SVGAGI. The CDR3 sequence is 12 residues long.